This entry lists 24 T cell receptor beta chains sequenced from one sample in a study of blood T cell repertoires in COVID-19. Profiling relied on immunoSEQ multiplex PCR, and the TCRdb table lists in-frame clones only, not all of them. The sample consists of roughly 250,000 clones, roughly 87% of them appearing once. Sequencing used peripheral blood. These receptors all come from a man in his fifties or sixties who had recovered from COVID-19.

This clone was observed a few times. The chain couples TRBV1 to TRBJ2-7; TRBD1 is taken as the D call from the table, unchecked against the DNA. TRBV1 is classified as a pseudogene. The CDR3 has 18 amino acids. The CDR3 reads CTSSQRPKVTGSSYEQYV. In DNA form, the CDR3 reads TGCACCAGCAGCCAACGCCCGAAAGTGACAGGGAGCAGCTACGAGCAGTACGTC.

The table lists this clone with a few counts. The chain recombines TRBV10-1 with TRBJ1-5, with D unresolved. Per the germline V gene, CDR1 is WNHNN and CDR2 is SYGVQD (reference sequence). The CDR3 runs 14 residues. Trimming took 6 bases from V and 5 from J, leaving 14 bases between them. The DNA for the CDR3 is TGCGCCAGCAGGGGAGAGGGCTACTATCAGCCCCAGCATTTT. This encodes CASRGEGYYQPQHF.

The sample holds a few counts of this clone. This rearrangement joins TRBV5-1 to TRBJ1-1, with TRBD1 matching 7 bases. The CDR3 length is 13 residues. Losses at the gene ends were 4 bases for V and 1 base for J; bases not matched to a gene: 1. Germline loops: CDR1 SGHRS, CDR2 YFSETQ. The chain's CDR3 is CASSRQGNTEAFF. The CDR3 DNA reads TGCGCCAGCAGCCGACAGGGGAACACTGAAGCTTTCTTT.

The rearrangement links TRBV18 to TRBJ2-6; 10 bases match TRBD1. The CDR3 contains 17 residues. V was clipped by 6 bases and J by 1 base; unmatched bases: 6. The germline V gene encodes CDR1 KGHSH and CDR2 LQKENI. CDR3 sequence: CASSLTGGASGANVLTF. Here the CDR3 DNA reads TGTGCCAGCTCTCTGACAGGGGGCGCGTCTGGGGCCAACGTCCTGACTTTC. Looking up the rest from reference TRBV18 and TRBJ2-6 gives the full variable domain: NAGVMQNPRHLVRRRGQEARLRCSPMKGHSHVYWYRQLPEEGLKFMVYLQKENIIDESGMPKERFSAEFPKEGPSILRIQQVVRGDSAAYFCASSLTGGASGANVLTFGAGSRLTVL.

This chain uses TRBV6-5 with TRBJ1-6, with TRBD1 matching over 8 bases. The CDR3 has 15 amino acids. V trimming: 5 bases; J trimming: 11 bases; junction bases outside the gene matches: 11. Germline values: CDR1 MNHEY, CDR2 SVGAGI. The CDR3 spells CASSHPTGVAPPLHF. CDR3 in DNA: TGTGCCAGCAGTCACCCGACAGGGGTCGCGCCACCCCTCCACTTT.

This rearrangement joins TRBV5-1 to TRBJ2-2; D is unresolved. The V and J ends lost 4 bases and 3 bases respectively, with 4 bases between them. CDR1 is SGHRS, CDR2 YFSETQ, per germline. The CDR3 contains 12 residues. The CDR3: CASSIYTGELFF. The CDR3 DNA follows: TGCGCCAGCAGCATATACACCGGGGAGCTGTTTTTT.

The J gene is TRBJ1-2, the V gene TRBV4-2, with D perhaps TRBD1 (5 bases). In germline, CDR1 is LGHNA, CDR2 YNFKEQ. The V end was cut by 2 bases, the J end by 4 bases, with 11 bases between. The CDR3 sequence is 14 residues long. The CDR3 loop is CASSQYRGSYGYTF. The CDR3 coding sequence is TGTGCCAGCAGCCAATATCGGGGGTCCTATGGCTACACCTTC.

The chain couples TRBV6-1 to TRBJ1-5; possibly TRBD1 for D (5 bases). The CDR3 length is 15 residues. V lost 1 base and J lost 6, with 13 bases in between. Per germline, CDR1 MNHNS and CDR2 SASEGT. As DNA, the CDR3 is TGTGCCAGCAGTGAAGTAGTTGGGGGGGGTCAGCCCCAGCATTTT. Translation gives CASSEVVGGGQPQHF.

This clone was counted between two and nine times. The chain uses TRBV5-1 and TRBJ2-3; 16 bases fit TRBD2. The germline V gene encodes CDR1 SGHRS and CDR2 YFSETQ. With V trimmed by 0 bases and J by 8 bases, 15 bases remained unmatched. There are 20 residues in the CDR3. Written as DNA, the CDR3 is TGCGCCAGCAGCTTGGCTGCCGGGACTAGCGGGGGGGACACACGGGGTACGCAGTATTTT. This translates into CASSLAAGTSGGDTRGTQYF.

Here the CDR3 DNA reads TGTGCCAGCGGTAGGGGACAGGGCTATGTTGTGGAGAAAGAGACCCAGTACTTC. Translation: CASGRGQGYVVEKETQYF. The chain links TRBV11-2 to TRBJ2-5, with TRBD1 matching 9 bases. V lost 8 bases, J lost 3 bases, and 19 bases stayed unmatched. CDR1 is SGHAT, CDR2 FQNNGV, per germline. The CDR3 consists of 18 residues.

The rearrangement links TRBV24-1 to TRBJ2-3, with 10 bases aligning to TRBD2. CDR1 is KGHDR, CDR2 SFDVKD, per germline. Trimming removed 4 bases from V and 2 bases from J; junction bases left unmatched: 11. The CDR3 loop spans 18 amino acids. The CDR3 DNA follows: TGTGCCACCAGTGACCGACCAGGACTAGCGGACAACACAGATACGCAGTATTTT. Translating gives CATSDRPGLADNTDTQYF.

The chain carries TRBV5-1 and TRBJ2-1, with TRBD1 matching 8 bases. Trimming at V came to 4 bases and at J to 4 bases, leaving 4 bases not matched to a gene. Germline lookup yields CDR1 SGHRS and CDR2 YFSETQ. This CDR3 is 14 amino acids long. The CDR3 DNA follows: TGCGCCAGCAGCCTGGGACAGGATTACAATGAGCAGTTCTTC. Translation: CASSLGQDYNEQFF. Looking up the rest from reference TRBV5-1 and TRBJ2-1 gives the full variable domain: KAGVTQTPRYLIKTRGQQVTLSCSPISGHRSVSWYQQTPGQGLQFLFEYFSETQRNKGNFPGRFSGRQFSNSRSEMNVSTLELGDSALYLCASSLGQDYNEQFFGPGTRLTVL.

The chain links TRBV24-1 to TRBJ2-1; 7 bases fit TRBD1. V shed 6 bases, J shed 8 bases, and the junction held 9 bases outside the gene matches. The germline V gene encodes CDR1 KGHDR and CDR2 SFDVKD. The CDR3 covers 14 residues. The CDR3 DNA reads as TGTGCCACCAGTTCGGGACAGTATCGTTATGAGCAGTTCTTC. Its translation: CATSSGQYRYEQFF.

The V call is TRBV27, the J call TRBJ1-1; D is uncertain. CDR1 is MNHEY and CDR2 is SMNVEV in the germline V gene (reference sequence). Trimming took off 3 bases at V and 0 bases at J, with 8 bases between the two ends. This CDR3 has 14 amino acids. CDR3 in DNA: TGTGCCAGCAGTTTTAGTCAGGTGAACACTGAAGCTTTCTTT. Translation: CASSFSQVNTEAFF.

The chain joins TRBV6-5 to TRBJ2-1; 9 positions agree with TRBD2. The germline gives CDR1 MNHEY, CDR2 SVGAGI. V trimming: 2 bases; J trimming: 2 bases; junction bases outside the gene matches: 4. The CDR3 covers 16 residues. The CDR3 loop is CASSYQQRGAYNEQFF. The CDR3 coding sequence is TGTGCCAGCAGTTACCAGCAGCGGGGGGCCTACAATGAGCAGTTCTTC.

The chain is built from TRBV6-5 and TRBJ1-5; D ambiguous. There are 16 residues in the CDR3. Germline CDR1 and CDR2: MNHEY and SVGAGI. The ends were cut back, 2 bases at V and 0 bases at J, with 11 bases in the middle. CDR3 sequence reads: CASSYAGIDSNQPQHF. The CDR3 DNA sequence: TGTGCCAGCAGTTACGCCGGGATAGATAGCAATCAGCCCCAGCATTTT.

The rearrangement joins TRBV20-1 to TRBJ1-3, with D possibly matching TRBD1 (5 bases). The V end was cut by 3 bases, the J end by 2 bases, with 8 bases between. The germline V gene has CDR1 DFQATT and CDR2 SNEGSKA (reference sequence). The CDR3 loop spans 13 amino acids. The CDR3 DNA reads TGCAGTGCTAGTGGCAGGGCTGGAAACACCATATATTTT. It yields the protein CSASGRAGNTIYF.

V is TRBV15 and J is TRBJ2-3; D unresolved. CDR3 length: 11 amino acids. Germline-derived CDR1 and CDR2 are LNHNV and YYDKDF (reference sequence). The ends were cut back, 11 bases at V and 8 bases at J, with 14 bases in the middle. As DNA, the CDR3 is TGTGCCGCAGAATCCCAAATTACGCAGTATTTT. Encoded protein: CAAESQITQYF.

V gene TRBV5-6 combines with J gene TRBJ2-5; the match to TRBD1 covers 7 bases. Germline assignment: CDR1 SGHDT and CDR2 YYEEEE. Losses at the gene ends were 1 base for V and 0 bases for J; bases not matched to a gene: 9. CDR3 length: 17 amino acids. CDR3 loop: CASSLRGRGSYQETQYF. The CDR3 DNA reads TGTGCCAGCAGCTTGCGTGGCAGGGGGTCCTACCAAGAGACCCAGTACTTC. Full variable domain (remainder filled in from reference TRBV5-6 and TRBJ2-5): DAGVTQSPTHLIKTRGQQVTLRCSPKSGHDTVSWYQQALGQGPQFIFQYYEEEERQRGNFPDRFSGHQFPNYSSELNVNALLLGDSALYLCASSLRGRGSYQETQYFGPGTRLLVL.

This chain uses TRBV6-5 with TRBJ2-6; 8 bases are a match to TRBD1. The CDR3 spans 15 residues. With V trimmed by 6 bases and J by 3 bases, 4 bases remained unmatched. Germline CDR1 and CDR2: MNHEY and SVGAGI. As DNA, the CDR3 is TGTGCCAGCAGAACAGGGGGTGGTGGGGCCAACGTCCTGACTTTC. This encodes CASRTGGGGANVLTF.

This clone was detected only once. CDR3 sequence (DNA): TGCGCCAGCAGCCCTACAACAGGGGGAGGTGAGCAGTTCTTC. Translation: CASSPTTGGGEQFF. This chain connects TRBV5-1 to TRBJ2-1; TRBD1 agrees at 8 bases. CDR1 is SGHRS and CDR2 is YFSETQ in the germline V gene. CDR3 length equals 14 residues. Germline trimming cut 4 bases from V and 9 bases from J; bases unmatched to any gene: 9.

The CDR3 DNA reads TGTGCCACCAGTGATGTAAGGGGCAGTAGCAATCAGCCCCAGCATTTT. This codes for CATSDVRGSSNQPQHF. V is TRBV24-1 and J is TRBJ1-5; a weak D match, TRBD1 (5 bases). CDR1 and CDR2 (germline): KGHDR, SFDVKD. V lost 3 bases to trimming and J lost 0 bases, with 11 bases between them. This CDR3 is built from 16 residues.

This chain connects TRBV6-5 to TRBJ2-7; 7 nucleotides match TRBD1. The CDR3 loop spans 14 amino acids. V shed 6 bases and J 0 bases; nucleotides not matched to a gene: 5. Germline V gene lookup returns CDR1 MNHEY and CDR2 SVGAGI. The chain's CDR3 is CASRVDRSSYEQYF. CDR3 in DNA: TGTGCCAGCAGAGTGGACAGGAGCTCCTACGAGCAGTACTTC.

The gene calls are TRBV9 and TRBJ1-6; the match to TRBD1 covers 12 bases. V dropped 3 bases and J dropped 9; count of bases not matched to a gene: 4. The CDR3 sequence is 15 residues long. CDR1 SGDLS and CDR2 YYNGEE come from the germline V gene. The CDR3 region has the DNA TGTGCCAGCAGCGGGGACAGGGGGCAGAGTTCACCCCTCCACTTT. Amino acids: CASSGDRGQSSPLHF.